A single TCR beta chain is shown here with its context. Its specificity is not known. Unrecorded immune exposure was likely among donors, who were nominally healthy when sampled. The germline V gene encodes CDR1 LNHDA and CDR2 SQIVND (reference sequence). V was shortened by 2 bases and J by 3 bases, with 10 bases between the two germline ends. The length of the CDR3 is 15 residues. The entry originates in a study of cytomegalovirus exposure and HLA in healthy donors. Primers: 60 Vbeta forward and 13 Jbeta reverse. Assay used: immunoSEQ multiplex PCR; TCRdb lists only in-frame clones, some missing. The table lists 200,000 or so clones. The study's findings and limits: In a later analysis, donors in an Asian-associated ancestry cluster reportedly had fewer N-insertions in productive TCRs than the cohort mean. According to a later analysis, most TCR beta chains associated with CMV appeared HLA-restricted.

The sequenced sample consisted of PBMCs. The chain joins TRBV19 to TRBJ2-2; possibly TRBD2 for D (6 bases). The receptor was derived from a boy aged 5-17 years in good health and CMV-seronegative. The CDR3 loop reads CASSIFPGDTGELFF. The DNA of the CDR3 is TGTGCCAGTAGTATATTCCCGGGGGACACCGGGGAGCTGTTTTTT.